This T cell receptor (beta chain) emerged from a study of T cell responses to AZD1222 COVID-19 vaccine. Study conclusions and caveats: Researchers report vaccine-associated CD4 TCRs spanning spike, with dominance at 160-218 and 743-854. Among spike-specific TCRs, nearly half reportedly target unmutated variant regions.

The germline V gene has CDR1 SGDLS and CDR2 YYNGEE. V gave up 3 bases and J gave up 6 bases; unmatched junction bases: 5. The CDR3 sequence is 14 residues long. Using immunoSEQ multiplex PCR, the repertoire was profiled, and TCRdb retains in-frame clones only, with some absent. The sample records some 110,000 clones, approximately 90% being singletons. This clone was seen only a few times. Its antigen is undetermined. This chain joins TRBV9 and TRBJ2-3, with TRBD2 matching 9 bases. The starting material was peripheral blood, obtained 28 days after the second AZD1222 dose. This TCR came from an adult who received the AZD1222 COVID-19 vaccine. The CDR3 DNA sequence: TGTGCCAGCAGCGATCGACTAGCGGCGGATACGCAGTATTTT. Protein sequence: CASSDRLAADTQYF.